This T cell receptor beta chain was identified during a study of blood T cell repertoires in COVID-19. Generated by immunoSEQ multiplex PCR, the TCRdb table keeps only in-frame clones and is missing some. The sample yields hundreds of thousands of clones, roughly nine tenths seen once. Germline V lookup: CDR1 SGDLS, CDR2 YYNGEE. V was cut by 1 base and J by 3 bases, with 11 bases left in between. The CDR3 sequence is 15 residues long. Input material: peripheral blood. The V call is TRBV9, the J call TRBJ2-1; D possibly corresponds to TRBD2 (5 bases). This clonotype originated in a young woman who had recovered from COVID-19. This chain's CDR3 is CASSVFEGIYNEQFF. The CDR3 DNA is TGTGCCAGCAGCGTATTTGAGGGAATCTACAATGAGCAGTTCTTC.